This TCR beta chain comes out of a study of shared clonotypes between healthy human individuals. Authors' analysis steps: ImmunoSEQ junction-only sequences lacked quality scores, so their filtering differed. Repertoires were generated with immunoSEQ multiplex PCR, while TCRdb's copy carries only in-frame clones and drops some. That table is the source of V, J and clone size, and D and trimming were worked out from the DNA. The data hold under 1,100,000 clones, with about three quarters observed a single time. About this clone: Its antigen remains unidentified.

The germline CDR1 and CDR2 sequences are SGHTA and FQGNSA. The CDR3 loop spans 13 amino acids. Trimming removed 2 bases at V and 7 bases at J, with 12 bases between. General observations from the study: Generally, estimated richness proved larger in naive subsets than it did in memory subsets. The represented genetic and exposure-history diversity was limited by the small number of donors.

Sequencing was carried out using memory CD4+ T cells sorted from blood. Described subset: CD45RA-negative fraction. The chain joins TRBV7-2 to TRBJ2-7; possible D gene TRBD2, 6 bases. The clonotype was recovered from a young man in good health. In DNA form, the CDR3 reads TGTGCCAGCAGCTTACGGGGCCGGGGGGAGCAGTACTTC. Its protein product is CASSLRGRGEQYF.